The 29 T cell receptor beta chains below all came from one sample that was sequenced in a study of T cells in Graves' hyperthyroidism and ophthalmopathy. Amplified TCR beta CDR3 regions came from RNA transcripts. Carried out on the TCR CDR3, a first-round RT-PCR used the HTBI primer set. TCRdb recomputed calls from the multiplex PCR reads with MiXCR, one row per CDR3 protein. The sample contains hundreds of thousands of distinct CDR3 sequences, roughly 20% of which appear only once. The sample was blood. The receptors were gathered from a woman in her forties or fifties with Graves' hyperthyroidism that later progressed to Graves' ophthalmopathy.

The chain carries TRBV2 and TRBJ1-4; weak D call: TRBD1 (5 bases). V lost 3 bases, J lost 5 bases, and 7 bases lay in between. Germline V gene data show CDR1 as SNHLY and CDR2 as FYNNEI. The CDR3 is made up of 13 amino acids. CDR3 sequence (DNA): TGTGCCAGCAGTGATTGGGGCAATGAAAAACTGTTTTTT. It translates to CASSDWGNEKLFF.

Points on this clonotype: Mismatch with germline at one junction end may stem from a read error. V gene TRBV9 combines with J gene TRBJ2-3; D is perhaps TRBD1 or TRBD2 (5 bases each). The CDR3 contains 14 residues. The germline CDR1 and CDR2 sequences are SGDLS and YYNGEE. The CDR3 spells CAGSNRDGSDTQYF. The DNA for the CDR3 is TGTGCCGGCAGCAACCGGGACGGCTCAGATACGCAGTATTTT.

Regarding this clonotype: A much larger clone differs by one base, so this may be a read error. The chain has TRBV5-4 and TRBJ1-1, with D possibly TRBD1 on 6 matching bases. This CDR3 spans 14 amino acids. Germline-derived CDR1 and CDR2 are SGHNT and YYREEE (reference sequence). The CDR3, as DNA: TGTGCCAGGAGCTTCCTGGACAGGAACACTGAAGCTTTCTTT. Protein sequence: CARSFLDRNTEAFF.

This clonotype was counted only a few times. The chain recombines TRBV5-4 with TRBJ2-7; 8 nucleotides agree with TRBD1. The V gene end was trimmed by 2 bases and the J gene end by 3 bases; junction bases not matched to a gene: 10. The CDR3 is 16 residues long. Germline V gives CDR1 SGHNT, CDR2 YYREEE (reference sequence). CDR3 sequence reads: CASSFGTGLTYYEQYF. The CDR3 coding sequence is TGTGCCAGCAGCTTTGGGACAGGCCTGACCTACTACGAGCAGTACTTC.

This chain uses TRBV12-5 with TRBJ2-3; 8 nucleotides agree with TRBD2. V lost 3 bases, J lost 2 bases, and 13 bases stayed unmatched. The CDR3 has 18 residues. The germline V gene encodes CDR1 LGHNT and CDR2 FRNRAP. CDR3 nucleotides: TGTGCTAGTGGTTTATTCGGTAGCGGGGCCCTACCCACAGATACGCAGTATTTT. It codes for CASGLFGSGALPTDTQYF.

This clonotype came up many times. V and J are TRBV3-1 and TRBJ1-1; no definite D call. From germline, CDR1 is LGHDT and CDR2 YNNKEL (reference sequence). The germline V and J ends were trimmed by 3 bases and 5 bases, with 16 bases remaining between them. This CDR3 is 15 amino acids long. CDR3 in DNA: TGTGCCAGCAGCCAGAACTCGTCTCCTGGGACTGAAGCTTTCTTT. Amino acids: CASSQNSSPGTEAFF.

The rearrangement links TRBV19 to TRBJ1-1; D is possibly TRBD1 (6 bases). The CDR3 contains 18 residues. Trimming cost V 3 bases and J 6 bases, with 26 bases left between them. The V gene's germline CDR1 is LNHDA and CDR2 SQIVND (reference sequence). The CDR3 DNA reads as TGTGCCAGTAGTATCTTCTTCTCCCAGGGGCAGGGGCGGCCTGAAGCTTTCTTT. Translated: CASSIFFSQGQGRPEAFF.

CDR3: CSAPRGGSYNEQFF. CDR3 nucleotide sequence: TGCAGTGCTCCGCGGGGGGGCTCCTACAATGAGCAGTTCTTC. V usage is TRBV20-1 and J usage is TRBJ2-1; 9 bases agree with TRBD2. The J segment lost 0 bases and the V segment lost 5 bases, leaving 2 bases of the junction unmatched. This CDR3 region has 14 residues. Germline values: CDR1 DFQATT, CDR2 SNEGSKA (reference sequence).

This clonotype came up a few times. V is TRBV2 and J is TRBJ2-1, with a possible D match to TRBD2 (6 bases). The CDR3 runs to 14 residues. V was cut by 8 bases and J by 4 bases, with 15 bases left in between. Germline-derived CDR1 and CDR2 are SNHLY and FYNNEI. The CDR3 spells CASVPAGIYNEQFF. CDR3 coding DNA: TGTGCCAGCGTTCCCGCGGGGATTTACAATGAGCAGTTCTTC.

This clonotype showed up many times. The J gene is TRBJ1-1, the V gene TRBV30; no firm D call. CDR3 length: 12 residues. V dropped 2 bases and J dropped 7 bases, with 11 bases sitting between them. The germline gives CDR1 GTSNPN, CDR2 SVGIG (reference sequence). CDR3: CAWSPGLSEAFF. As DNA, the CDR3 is TGTGCCTGGAGTCCAGGACTGAGTGAAGCTTTCTTT.

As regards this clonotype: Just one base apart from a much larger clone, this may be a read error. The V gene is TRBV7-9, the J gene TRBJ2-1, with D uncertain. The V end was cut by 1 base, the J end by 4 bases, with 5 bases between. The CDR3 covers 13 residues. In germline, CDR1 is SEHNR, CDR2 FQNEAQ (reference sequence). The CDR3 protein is CASSLVEYNEQFF. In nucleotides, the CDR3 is TGTGCCAGCAGCTTAGTGGAGTACAATGAGCAGTTCTTC.

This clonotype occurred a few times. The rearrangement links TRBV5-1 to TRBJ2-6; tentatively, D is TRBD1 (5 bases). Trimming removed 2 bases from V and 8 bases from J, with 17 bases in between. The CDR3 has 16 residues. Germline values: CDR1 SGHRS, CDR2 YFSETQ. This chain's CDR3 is CASSLFRARPSNVLTF. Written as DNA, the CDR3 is TGCGCCAGCAGCTTATTCAGGGCTCGGCCCTCCAACGTCCTGACTTTC. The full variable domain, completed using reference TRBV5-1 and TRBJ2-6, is KAGVTQTPRYLIKTRGQQVTLSCSPISGHRSVSWYQQTPGQGLQFLFEYFSETQRNKGNFPGRFSGRQFSNSRSEMNVSTLELGDSALYLCASSLFRARPSNVLTFGAGSRLTVL.

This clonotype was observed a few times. The CDR3 DNA follows: TGTGCCACCAGCAGAGTGTCAGGGGGATTCGATGAGCAGTTCTTC. It encodes CATSRVSGGFDEQFF. The chain combines TRBV15 with TRBJ2-1, with 7 nucleotides matching TRBD1. This CDR3 has 15 residues. Unmatched junction bases numbered 8, after V lost 1 base and J lost 8 bases. In germline, CDR1 is LNHNV, CDR2 YYDKDF (reference sequence).

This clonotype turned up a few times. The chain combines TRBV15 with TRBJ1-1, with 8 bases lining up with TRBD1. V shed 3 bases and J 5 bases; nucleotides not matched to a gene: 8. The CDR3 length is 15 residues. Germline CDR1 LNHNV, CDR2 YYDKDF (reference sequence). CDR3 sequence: CATSRDQGAGTEAFF. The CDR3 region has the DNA TGTGCCACCAGCAGGGATCAGGGGGCTGGAACTGAAGCTTTCTTT.

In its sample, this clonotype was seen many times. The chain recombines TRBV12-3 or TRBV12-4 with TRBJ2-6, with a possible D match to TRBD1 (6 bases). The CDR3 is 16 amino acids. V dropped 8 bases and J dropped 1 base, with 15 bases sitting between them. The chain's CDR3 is CASSGQILSGANVLTF. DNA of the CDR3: TGTGCCAGCTCTGGACAGATTCTATCTGGGGCCAACGTCCTGACTTTC.

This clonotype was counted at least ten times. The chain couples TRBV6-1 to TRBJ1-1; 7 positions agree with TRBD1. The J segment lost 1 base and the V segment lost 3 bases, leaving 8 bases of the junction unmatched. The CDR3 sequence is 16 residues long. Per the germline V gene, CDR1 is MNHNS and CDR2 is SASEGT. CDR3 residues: CASSDWGQPRNTEAFF. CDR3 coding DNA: TGTGCCAGCAGTGACTGGGGACAGCCAAGGAACACTGAAGCTTTCTTT.

CDR3 sequence (DNA): TGTGCCAGCAGTTCCTTAAGACCGGACGGCTACACCTTC. Protein: CASSSLRPDGYTF. The rearrangement links TRBV6-5 to TRBJ1-2; the D is unclear. Trimming left V 4 bases short and J 8 bases short, with 14 bases between. Germline CDR1 and CDR2: MNHEY and SVGAGI. The CDR3 sequence is 13 residues long.

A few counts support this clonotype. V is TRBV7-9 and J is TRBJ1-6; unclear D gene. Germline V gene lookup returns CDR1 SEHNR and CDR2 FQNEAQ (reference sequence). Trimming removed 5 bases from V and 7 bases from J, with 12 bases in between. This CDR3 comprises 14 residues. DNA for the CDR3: TGTGCCAGCAGCCCTGAGGACTGGAATTCACCCCTCCACTTT. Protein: CASSPEDWNSPLHF.

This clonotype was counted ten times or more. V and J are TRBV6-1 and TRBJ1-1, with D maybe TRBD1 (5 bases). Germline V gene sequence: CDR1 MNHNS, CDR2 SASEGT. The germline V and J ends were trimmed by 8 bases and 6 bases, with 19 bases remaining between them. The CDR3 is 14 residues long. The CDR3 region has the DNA TGTGCCAGCGGGGGGTCTGTCTCGTTAGCTGAAGCTTTCTTT. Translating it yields CASGGSVSLAEAFF.

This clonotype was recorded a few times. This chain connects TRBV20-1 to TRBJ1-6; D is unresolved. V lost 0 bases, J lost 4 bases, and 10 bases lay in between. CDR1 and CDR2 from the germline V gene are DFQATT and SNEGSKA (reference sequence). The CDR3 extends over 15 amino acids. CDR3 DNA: TGCAGTGCTAGAGATGGGGTAGCGTATAATTCACCCCTCCACTTT. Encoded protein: CSARDGVAYNSPLHF.

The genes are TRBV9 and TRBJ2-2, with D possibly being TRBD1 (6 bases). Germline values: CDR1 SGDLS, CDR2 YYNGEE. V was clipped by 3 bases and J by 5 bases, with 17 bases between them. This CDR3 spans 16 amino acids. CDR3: CASSANPQGLTGELFF. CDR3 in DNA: TGTGCCAGCAGCGCCAACCCCCAGGGGCTGACCGGGGAGCTGTTTTTT.

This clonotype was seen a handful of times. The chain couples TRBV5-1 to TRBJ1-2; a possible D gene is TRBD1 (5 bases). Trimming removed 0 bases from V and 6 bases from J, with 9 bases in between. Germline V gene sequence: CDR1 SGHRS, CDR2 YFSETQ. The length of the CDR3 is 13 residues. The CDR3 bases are TGCGCCAGCAGCTTGGAGGGGCCAGATGGCTACACCTTC. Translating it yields CASSLEGPDGYTF.

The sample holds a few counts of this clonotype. CDR3 region: CASSEAEGTQYF. The CDR3 region has the DNA TGTGCCAGCAGTGAAGCGGAAGGGACCCAGTACTTC. The chain combines TRBV2 with TRBJ2-5; unclear D gene. Germline lookup yields CDR1 SNHLY and CDR2 FYNNEI. V lost 0 bases and J 7 bases, leaving 6 bases between the germline ends. The CDR3 spans 12 residues.

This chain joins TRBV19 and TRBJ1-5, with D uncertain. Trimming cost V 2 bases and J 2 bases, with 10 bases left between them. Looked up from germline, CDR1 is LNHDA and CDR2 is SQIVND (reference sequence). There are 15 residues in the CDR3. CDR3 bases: TGTGCCAGTAGTATACAGGCGAGTGGCAATCAGCCCCAGCATTTT. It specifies CASSIQASGNQPQHF.

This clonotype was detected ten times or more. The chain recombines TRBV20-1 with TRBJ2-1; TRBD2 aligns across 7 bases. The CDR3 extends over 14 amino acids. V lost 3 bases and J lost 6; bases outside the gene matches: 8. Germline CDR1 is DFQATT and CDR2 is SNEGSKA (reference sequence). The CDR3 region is CSARYQGGRNEQFF. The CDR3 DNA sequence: TGCAGTGCTAGGTATCAGGGAGGGCGCAATGAGCAGTTCTTC.

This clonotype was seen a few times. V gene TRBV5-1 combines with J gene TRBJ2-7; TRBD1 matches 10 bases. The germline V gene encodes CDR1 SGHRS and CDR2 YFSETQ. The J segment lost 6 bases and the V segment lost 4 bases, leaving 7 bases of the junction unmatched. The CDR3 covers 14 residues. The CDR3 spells CASSRDRGGGEQYF. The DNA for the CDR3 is TGCGCCAGCAGCCGGGACAGGGGCGGCGGCGAGCAGTACTTC.

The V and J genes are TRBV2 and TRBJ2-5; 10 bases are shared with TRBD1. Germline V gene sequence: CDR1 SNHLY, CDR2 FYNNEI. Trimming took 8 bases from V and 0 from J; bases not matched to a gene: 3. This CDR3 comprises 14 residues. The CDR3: CASGTGEYQETQYF. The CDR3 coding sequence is TGTGCCAGCGGGACAGGGGAGTACCAAGAGACCCAGTACTTC.

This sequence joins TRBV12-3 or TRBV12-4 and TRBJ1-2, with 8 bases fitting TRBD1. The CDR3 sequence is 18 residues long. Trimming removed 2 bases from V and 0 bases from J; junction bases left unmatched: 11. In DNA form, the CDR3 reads TGTGCCAGCAGTTTAAATTTGGGACAGGCCTCTTCTAACTATGGCTACACCTTC. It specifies CASSLNLGQASSNYGYTF.

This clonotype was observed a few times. CDR3 bases: TGCAGTGCTAGGCGGACTGTCAACACTGAAGCTTTCTTT. This sequence encodes CSARRTVNTEAFF. The chain is built from TRBV20-1 and TRBJ1-1; D gene uncertain. There are 13 residues in the CDR3. V was shortened by 3 bases and J by 2 bases, with 10 bases between the two germline ends. From germline, CDR1 is DFQATT and CDR2 SNEGSKA (reference sequence).